Following are 2 T cell receptor beta chains from one sample sequenced in a study of blood T cell repertoires in COVID-19. Libraries were prepared by immunoSEQ multiplex PCR; TCRdb keeps only in-frame clonotypes and omits some of them. The top ten clones hold roughly 7.3% of a sample with 540,000 or so clones, roughly nine tenths of them seen once. Material: peripheral blood. The receptors were gathered from a woman aged 50 to 60 with COVID-19, enrolled during active disease.

The CDR3 coding sequence is TGTGCCAGCAGCACACCCTACAATGAGCAGTTCTTC. Its translation: CASSTPYNEQFF. The V and J genes are TRBV6-5 and TRBJ2-1, with unresolved D. CDR1 and CDR2 (germline): MNHEY, SVGAGI. Deletions cut 6 bases from V and 2 bases from J, with 5 bases between. The length of the CDR3 is 12 residues.

This chain's CDR3 is CASSPMGRQETQYF. The CDR3 nucleotides are TGTGCCAGCTCACCGATGGGGAGGCAAGAGACCCAGTACTTC. The rearrangement joins TRBV18 to TRBJ2-5; D is possibly TRBD2 (6 bases). The CDR3 length is 14 residues. CDR1 is KGHSH, CDR2 LQKENI, per germline. V lost 3 bases, J lost 2 bases, and 10 bases lay in between.